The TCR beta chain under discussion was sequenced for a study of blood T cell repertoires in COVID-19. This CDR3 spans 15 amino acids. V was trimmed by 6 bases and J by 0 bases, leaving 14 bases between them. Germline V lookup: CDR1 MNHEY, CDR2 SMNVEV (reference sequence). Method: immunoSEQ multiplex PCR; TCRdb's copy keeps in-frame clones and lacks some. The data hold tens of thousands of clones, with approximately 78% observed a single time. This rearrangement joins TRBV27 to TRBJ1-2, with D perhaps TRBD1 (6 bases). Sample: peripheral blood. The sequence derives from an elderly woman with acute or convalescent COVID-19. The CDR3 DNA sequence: TGTGCCAGCAGACCCTCAGGACAGACTAACTATGGCTACACCTTC. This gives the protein CASRPSGQTNYGYTF.